This T cell receptor beta chain was obtained from a study of early T cells in non-severe SARS-CoV-2 infection. Study information: Bulk RNA taken from unsorted whole blood was sequenced, leaving chains unpaired.

V trimming: 6 bases; J trimming: 5 bases; junction bases outside the gene matches: 12. From germline, CDR1 is MNHNY and CDR2 SVGAGI (reference sequence). The CDR3 spans 16 residues. Broader study findings: VDJdb-based matching was biased toward anti-spike CD8 responses and missed private and CD4 specificities.

Molecules of cDNA were individually given unique molecular identifiers that were attached to them. TCRdb re-derived calls from the 5' RACE reads in MiXCR, one entry per CDR3 protein. The sample contains about 60,000 distinct CDR3 sequences, about 11% of which appear only once. For this clonotype: What it recognizes is unknown.

The sequence was obtained from an adult who was a healthcare worker with PCR-confirmed SARS-CoV-2 infection or an uninfected control (not recorded which). The rearrangement uses TRBV6-6 and TRBJ2-2; TRBD1 matches 7 bases. The material was whole blood, obtained at baseline. CDR3 region: CASRPIQGRRTGELFF. Written as DNA, the CDR3 is TGTGCCAGCAGACCGATACAGGGGAGAAGGACCGGGGAGCTGTTTTTT.